The 8 T cell receptor beta chains reported below all come from one sample, sequenced in a study of blood T cell repertoires in COVID-19. Repertoires were generated with immunoSEQ multiplex PCR, while TCRdb's copy carries only in-frame clones and drops some. The table shows some 12,000 clones, with about nine tenths occurring only once. Sequencing was done on a sample of peripheral blood. Receptors originate from a woman aged 70-85 years with active COVID-19.

This chain connects TRBV3-1 (or the pseudogene TRBV3-2) to TRBJ2-7, with D possibly matching TRBD1 (6 bases). Between the trimmed V and J ends, which lost 0 bases and 1 base, there was a span of 16 bases. CDR1 and CDR2 (germline): LGHDT, YNNKEL (reference sequence). The CDR3 is 17 amino acids. The CDR3 sequence: CASSQDRRDKLSYEQYF. In nucleotides, the CDR3 is TGTGCCAGCAGCCAAGATCGCCGGGACAAATTATCCTACGAGCAGTACTTC.

This chain joins TRBV28 and TRBJ2-1; TRBD2 matches at 9 bases. Germline CDR1 and CDR2: MDHEN and SYDVKM. This CDR3 has 17 residues. V lost 6 bases and J lost 7; bases outside the gene matches: 16. The CDR3 reads CASRSYSGSGLRNEQFF. CDR3 DNA: TGTGCCAGCAGATCCTATAGCGGGAGCGGCCTGAGAAATGAGCAGTTCTTC.

The genes are TRBV3-1 (or the pseudogene TRBV3-2) and TRBJ2-3; D gene uncertain. Per germline, CDR1 LGHDT and CDR2 YNNKEL (reference sequence). This CDR3 contains 15 residues. With 1 base removed from V and 0 bases from J, the gap between germline ends came to 8 bases. This chain's CDR3 is CASSQVGSSTDTQYF. CDR3 nucleotides: TGTGCCAGCAGCCAAGTGGGCAGCAGCACAGATACGCAGTATTTT.

V gene TRBV5-1 combines with J gene TRBJ2-3, with D maybe TRBD2 (6 bases). This CDR3 has 17 residues. V lost 2 bases and J lost 0, with 16 bases in between. Germline CDR1 and CDR2: SGHRS and YFSETQ. CDR3 in amino acids: CASSFGLGGMSTDTQYF. The CDR3 DNA sequence: TGCGCCAGCAGCTTTGGCCTTGGCGGGATGAGCACAGATACGCAGTATTTT.

The V gene is TRBV3-1 (or the pseudogene TRBV3-2), the J gene TRBJ1-2; D uncertain. Germline loops: CDR1 LGHDT, CDR2 YNNKEL (reference sequence). The CDR3 loop spans 14 amino acids. V lost 4 bases to trimming and J lost 5 bases, with 14 bases between them. DNA of the CDR3: TGTGCCAGCAGCCTTGCTCATTCGGGGTATGGCTACACCTTC. Translating gives CASSLAHSGYGYTF.

V is TRBV6-2 or TRBV6-3 and J is TRBJ1-2; 7 nucleotides agree with TRBD1. J lost 5 bases, V lost 2 bases, and 8 bases had no gene match. In germline, CDR1 is MNHEY, CDR2 SVGEGT. The CDR3 covers 15 residues. The CDR3 loop reads CASSYPRQGAYGYTF. The DNA of the CDR3 is TGTGCCAGCAGTTACCCGCGACAGGGAGCTTATGGCTACACCTTC.

J is TRBJ2-2 and V is TRBV13; TRBD2 agrees at 7 bases. The germline V gene has CDR1 PRHDT and CDR2 FYEKMQ (reference sequence). The junction had 6 bases not matched to a gene; V was cut back by 0 bases and J by 5 bases. The CDR3 runs to 16 residues. The CDR3 coding sequence is TGTGCCAGCAGCTTAGGGCGGGAGTGGTATACCGGGGAGCTGTTTTTT. The encoded protein is CASSLGREWYTGELFF.

This clone counts as large. The rearrangement links TRBV4-3 to TRBJ2-7, with 7 bases identical to TRBD1. The CDR3 is 14 amino acids. Germline CDR1 LGHNA, CDR2 YSLEER. V shed 3 bases, J shed 0 bases, and the junction held 2 bases outside the gene matches. The CDR3 here is CASSQDRTSYEQYF. The CDR3 bases are TGCGCCAGCAGCCAGGACAGGACCTCCTACGAGCAGTACTTC.